One sample yielded the 3 T cell receptor beta chains listed below, sequenced in a study of cytomegalovirus exposure and HLA in healthy donors. The PCR made use of 60 Vbeta and 13 Jbeta primers. Profiling relied on immunoSEQ multiplex PCR, and the TCRdb table lists in-frame clones only, not all of them. This repertoire comprises about 140,000 clones; its ten largest clones make up 0.8% to 1%. The sequencing input was PBMCs. The receptors were sampled from a male donor in good health and CMV-seronegative.

The chain is built from TRBV19 and TRBJ1-2; D unclear. V was trimmed by 3 bases and J by 7 bases, leaving 6 bases between them. The CDR3 runs 11 residues. Germline V lookup: CDR1 LNHDA, CDR2 SQIVND (reference sequence). In nucleotides, the CDR3 is TGTGCCAGTAGTATGACTGGTGGCTACACCTTC. This translates into CASSMTGGYTF.

The gene calls are TRBV25-1 and TRBJ2-7, with no clear D. V was pared by 7 bases and J by 3 bases, with 10 bases between. CDR3 size: 12 residues. Germline CDR1 and CDR2: MGHDK and SYGVNS. CDR3 amino acids: CASTGPLYEQYF. As DNA, the CDR3 is TGTGCCAGCACTGGGCCCCTCTACGAGCAGTACTTC.

The chain employs TRBV28 and TRBJ1-1; 8 positions match TRBD1. Germline loops: CDR1 MDHEN, CDR2 SYDVKM. This CDR3 contains 13 residues. V was clipped by 8 bases and J by 0 bases; unmatched bases: 2. CDR3 sequence (DNA): TGTGCCAGCTGGGACAGGATGAACACTGAAGCTTTCTTT. It is translated as CASWDRMNTEAFF.